The sample holds many counts of the clone carrying this TCR beta chain. Antigen: not known. CDR1 is SGHTA and CDR2 is FQGTGA in the germline V gene. The CDR3 length is 14 residues. After removal of 5 bases from V and 4 bases from J, the junction contained 2 bases not matched to a gene. These data come from a study of T cell repertoires in cytomegalovirus infection. Study at large: CMV infection and matching HLA type were both indicated by public TCR beta signatures. Findings and caveats of the study: Identification of carriers of CMV plus the relevant HLA was performed using cumulative public TCR beta family frequency.

TCRdb reprocessed the reads with MiXCR, giving one entry per CDR3 protein. In the table there are fewer than 200,000 distinct CDR3 sequences, less than 9.5% of which are singletons. This clonotype was obtained from a human donor in good health (CMV status not recorded). Some clones in this sample may be carry-over from other donors' samples. The chain is built from TRBV7-3 and TRBJ2-5; 12 positions agree with TRBD2. The sequenced sample consisted of PBMCs. The CDR3 loop is CASSPSGGGETQYF. CDR3 coding DNA: TGTGCCAGCAGCCCTAGCGGGGGGGGAGAGACCCAGTACTTC.